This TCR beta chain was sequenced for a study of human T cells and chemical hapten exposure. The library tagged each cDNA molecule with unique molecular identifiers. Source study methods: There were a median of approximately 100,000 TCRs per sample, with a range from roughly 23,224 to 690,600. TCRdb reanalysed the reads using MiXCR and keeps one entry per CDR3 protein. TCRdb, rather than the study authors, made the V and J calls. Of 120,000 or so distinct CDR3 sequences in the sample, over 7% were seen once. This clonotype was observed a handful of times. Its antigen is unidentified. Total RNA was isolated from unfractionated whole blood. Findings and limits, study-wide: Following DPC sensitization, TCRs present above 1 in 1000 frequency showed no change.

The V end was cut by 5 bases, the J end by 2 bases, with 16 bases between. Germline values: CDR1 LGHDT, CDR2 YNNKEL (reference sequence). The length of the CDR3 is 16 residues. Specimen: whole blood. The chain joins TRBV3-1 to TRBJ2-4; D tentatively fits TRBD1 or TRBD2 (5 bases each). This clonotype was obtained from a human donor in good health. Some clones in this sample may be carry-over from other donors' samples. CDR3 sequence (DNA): TGTGCCAGCAGCTCCCCAGGGTCGGGGACCAAAAACATTCAGTACTTC. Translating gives CASSSPGSGTKNIQYF.